This TCR beta chain was profiled in a study of cytomegalovirus exposure and HLA in healthy donors. Across the whole study: The use of the same platform for the roughly 120 validation repertoires and the 650 to 850 first-cohort repertoires was reported by a later analysis. General study findings and limits: The listing of 150 or so TCR beta chains classed them as cytomegalovirus-associated.

The donors were in the roughly 110-subject validation cohort; that cohort was separate from the approximately 730-subject first cohort. CDR3 size: 15 residues. Germline V gene data show CDR1 as MGHRA and CDR2 as YSYEKL. Trimming cost V 4 bases and J 5 bases, with 14 bases left between them. Some clones are missing from TCRdb's copy, which holds only in-frame ones; the method was immunoSEQ multiplex PCR. Among some 150,000 clones listed, around nine tenths were seen once. On this clone itself: The antigen remains unidentified.

This sequence originates from a woman in her late teens or twenties in good health and CMV-seropositive. V is TRBV4-1 and J is TRBJ1-4, with D unclear. The sample was PBMCs. CDR3 protein: CASSPYTNGNEKLFF. The CDR3 coding sequence is TGCGCCAGCAGCCCGTACACAAACGGGAATGAAAAACTGTTTTTT.